This TCR beta chain is from a study of cytomegalovirus exposure and HLA in healthy donors. Findings of the study overall: A later analysis reportedly found that, within productive TCRs, an Asian-associated ancestry cluster had fewer N-insertions than the mean observed across the approximately 600 donors.

Primers included in the PCR were 60 Vbeta and 13 Jbeta primers. Repertoires were generated with immunoSEQ multiplex PCR, while TCRdb's copy carries only in-frame clones and drops some. The sample table includes 35,000 to 45,000 clones. CDR1 MNHNS and CDR2 SASEGT come from the germline V gene. V lost 2 bases and J 5 bases, leaving 15 bases between the germline ends. The CDR3 runs 15 residues. A note on this clone: What it binds is not known.

The specimen sequenced was PBMCs. This receptor was taken from a male donor in good health and CMV-seronegative. This chain joins TRBV6-1 and TRBJ1-2; possibly TRBD1 for D (6 bases). The CDR3 is CASSESTGPLYGYTF. DNA of the CDR3: TGTGCCAGCAGTGAATCGACAGGACCTCTTTATGGCTACACCTTC.